A single T cell receptor (beta chain) is shown here with its context. Random-hexamer reverse transcription was applied to about 0.5 to 1 ug RNA. Each CDR3 protein gets one entry after TCRdb re-called the immunoSEQ multiplex PCR reads with MiXCR. The sample lists almost 450,000 distinct CDR3 sequences, around 85% occurring once. This specimen comes from a study of CD8 T cells in Susac syndrome. Sequencing of TCR beta was undertaken in CD8+ and CD4+ T cells derived from blood. The study used treatment-naive patients who had stable or active relapsing-remitting disease as multiple sclerosis controls. TEMRA cells were FACS-enriched and CD8+ and CD4+ T cells negatively isolated. This receptor was identified in a human donor with multiple sclerosis. Sequencing input: CD8+ T cells from PBMCs.

CDR3 amino acids: CASSQTGADYGYTF. In DNA, the CDR3 is TGTGCCAGCAGCCAGACAGGGGCAGACTATGGCTACACCTTC. The chain couples TRBV3-1 to TRBJ1-2, with 8 bases matching TRBD1. Losses at the gene ends were 3 bases for V and 3 bases for J; bases not matched to a gene: 3. The CDR3 has 14 amino acids. Germline V gene lookup returns CDR1 LGHDT and CDR2 YNNKEL (reference sequence).